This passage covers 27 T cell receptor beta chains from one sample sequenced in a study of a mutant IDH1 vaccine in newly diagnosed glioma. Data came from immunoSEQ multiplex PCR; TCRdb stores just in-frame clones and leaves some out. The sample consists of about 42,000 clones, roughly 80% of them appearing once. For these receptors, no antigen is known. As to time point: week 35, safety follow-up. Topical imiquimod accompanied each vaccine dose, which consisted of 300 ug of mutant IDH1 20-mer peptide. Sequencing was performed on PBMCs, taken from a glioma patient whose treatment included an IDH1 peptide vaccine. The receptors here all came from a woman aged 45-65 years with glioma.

CDR3 DNA: TGTGCCAGCAGCGTAGGGCAGGGGAGCACAGATACGCAGTATTTT. Amino acid sequence: CASSVGQGSTDTQYF. J is TRBJ2-3 and V is TRBV9, with D perhaps matching TRBD1 (6 bases). The CDR3 extends over 15 amino acids. V was clipped by 0 bases and J by 0 bases, with 8 bases between them. The germline V gene encodes CDR1 SGDLS and CDR2 YYNGEE.

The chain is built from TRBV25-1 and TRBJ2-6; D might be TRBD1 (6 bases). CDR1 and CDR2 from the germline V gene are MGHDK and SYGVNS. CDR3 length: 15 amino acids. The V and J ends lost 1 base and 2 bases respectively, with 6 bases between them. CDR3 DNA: TGTGCCAGCAGTGAATCAGGGGCTGGGGCCAACGTCCTGACTTTC. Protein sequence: CASSESGAGANVLTF. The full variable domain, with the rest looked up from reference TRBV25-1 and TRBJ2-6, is EADIYQTPRYLVIGTGKKITLECSQTMGHDKMYWYQQDPGMELHLIHYSYGVNSTEKGDLSSESTVSRIRTEHFPLTLESARPSHTSQYLCASSESGAGANVLTFGAGSRLTVL.

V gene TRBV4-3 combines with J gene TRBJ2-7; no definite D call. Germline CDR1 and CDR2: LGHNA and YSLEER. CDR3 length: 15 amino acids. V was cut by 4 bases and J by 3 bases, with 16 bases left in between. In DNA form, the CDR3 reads TGCGCCAGCAGCCCACACTTGAACAGCAACTACGAGCAGTACTTC. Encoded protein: CASSPHLNSNYEQYF.

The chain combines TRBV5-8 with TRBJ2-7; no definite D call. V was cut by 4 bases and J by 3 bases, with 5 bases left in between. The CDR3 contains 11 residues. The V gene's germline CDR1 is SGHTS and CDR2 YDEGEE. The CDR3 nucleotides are TGTGCCAGCAGCATCCTCTACGAGCAGTACTTC. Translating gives CASSILYEQYF. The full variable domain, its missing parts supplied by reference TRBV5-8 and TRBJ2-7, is EAGVTQSPTHLIKTRGQQATLRCSPISGHTSVYWYQQALGLGLQFLLWYDEGEERNRGNFPPRFSGRQFPNYSSELNVNALELEDSALYLCASSILYEQYFGPGTRLTVT.

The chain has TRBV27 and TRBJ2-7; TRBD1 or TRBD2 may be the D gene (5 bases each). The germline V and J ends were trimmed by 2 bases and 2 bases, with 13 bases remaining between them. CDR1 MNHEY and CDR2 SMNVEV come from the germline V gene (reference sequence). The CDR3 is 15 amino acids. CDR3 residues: CASSLAGDGPYEQYF. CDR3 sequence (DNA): TGTGCCAGCAGTTTAGCTGGGGACGGCCCCTACGAGCAGTACTTC.

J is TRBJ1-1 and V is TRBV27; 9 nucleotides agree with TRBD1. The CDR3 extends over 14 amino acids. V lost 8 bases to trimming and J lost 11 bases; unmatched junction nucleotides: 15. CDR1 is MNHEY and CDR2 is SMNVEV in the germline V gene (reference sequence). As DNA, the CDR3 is TGTGCCAGCGGGAGGACAGGGGTTCGAGAGGCCGCTTTCTTT. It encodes CASGRTGVREAAFF.

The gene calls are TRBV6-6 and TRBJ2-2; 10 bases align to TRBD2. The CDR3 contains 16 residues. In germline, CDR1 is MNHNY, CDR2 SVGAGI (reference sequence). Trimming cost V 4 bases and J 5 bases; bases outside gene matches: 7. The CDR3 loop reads CASSFYSGGRTGELFF. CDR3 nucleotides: TGTGCCAGCAGTTTTTATAGCGGGGGGAGAACCGGGGAGCTGTTTTTT.

This CDR3 reads CASRQQISGNTIYF. CDR3 DNA: TGTGCCAGCAGACAGCAAATCTCTGGAAACACCATATATTTT. The chain couples TRBV6-5 to TRBJ1-3, with unresolved D. CDR3 length: 14 amino acids. CDR1 is MNHEY, CDR2 SVGAGI, per germline. Trimming shortened V by 6 bases and J by 0 bases, and 9 bases separated the two germline ends.

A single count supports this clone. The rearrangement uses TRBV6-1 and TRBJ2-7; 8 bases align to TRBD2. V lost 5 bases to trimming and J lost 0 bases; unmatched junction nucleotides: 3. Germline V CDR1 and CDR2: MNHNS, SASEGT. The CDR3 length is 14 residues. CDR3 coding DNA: TGTGCCAGCAGTTCCAGCGGGAGCTCCTACGAGCAGTACTTC. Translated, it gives CASSSSGSSYEQYF.

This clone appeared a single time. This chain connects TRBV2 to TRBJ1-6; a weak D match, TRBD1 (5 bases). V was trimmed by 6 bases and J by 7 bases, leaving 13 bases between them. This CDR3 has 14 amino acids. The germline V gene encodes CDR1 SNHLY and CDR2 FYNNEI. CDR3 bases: TGTGCCAGCAGCGCCTACAGGTCAAATTCACCCCTCCACTTT. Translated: CASSAYRSNSPLHF.

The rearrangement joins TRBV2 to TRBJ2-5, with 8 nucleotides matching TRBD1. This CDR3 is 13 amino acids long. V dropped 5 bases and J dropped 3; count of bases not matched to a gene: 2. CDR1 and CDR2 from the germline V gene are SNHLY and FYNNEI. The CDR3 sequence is CASSLTGEETQYF. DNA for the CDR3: TGTGCCAGCAGTCTGACAGGGGAAGAGACCCAGTACTTC. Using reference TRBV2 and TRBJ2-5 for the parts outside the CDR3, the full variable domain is EPEVTQTPSHQVTQMGQEVILRCVPISNHLYFYWYRQILGQKVEFLVSFYNNEISEKSEIFDDQFSVERPDGSNFTLKIRSTKLEDSAMYFCASSLTGEETQYFGPGTRLLVL.

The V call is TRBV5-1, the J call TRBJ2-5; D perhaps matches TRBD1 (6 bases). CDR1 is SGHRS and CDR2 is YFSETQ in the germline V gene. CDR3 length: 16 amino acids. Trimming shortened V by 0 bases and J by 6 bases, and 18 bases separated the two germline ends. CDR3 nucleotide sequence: TGCGCCAGCAGCTTGGCTGCACAGGGCGTGGGGAAGACCCAGTACTTC. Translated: CASSLAAQGVGKTQYF.

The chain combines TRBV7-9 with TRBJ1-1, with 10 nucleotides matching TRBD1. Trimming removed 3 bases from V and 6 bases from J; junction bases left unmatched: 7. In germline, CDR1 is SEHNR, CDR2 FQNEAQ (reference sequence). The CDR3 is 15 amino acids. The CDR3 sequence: CASSFQPGQGSEAFF. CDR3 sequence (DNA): TGTGCCAGCAGCTTCCAACCGGGACAGGGGTCTGAAGCTTTCTTT.

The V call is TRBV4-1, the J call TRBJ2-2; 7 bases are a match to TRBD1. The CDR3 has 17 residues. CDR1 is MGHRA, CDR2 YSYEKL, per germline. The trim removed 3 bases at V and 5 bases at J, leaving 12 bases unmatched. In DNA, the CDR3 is TGCGCCAGCAGCCAGGATCCAGGGGGACAGTTAACCGGGGAGCTGTTTTTT. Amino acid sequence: CASSQDPGGQLTGELFF.

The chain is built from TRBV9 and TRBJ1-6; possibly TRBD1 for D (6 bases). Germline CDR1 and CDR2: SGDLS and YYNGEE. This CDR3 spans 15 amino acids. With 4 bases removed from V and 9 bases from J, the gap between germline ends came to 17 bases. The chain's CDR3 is CASSPQGLGTSPLHF. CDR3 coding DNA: TGTGCCAGCAGCCCCCAGGGGCTAGGGACTTCACCCCTCCACTTT.

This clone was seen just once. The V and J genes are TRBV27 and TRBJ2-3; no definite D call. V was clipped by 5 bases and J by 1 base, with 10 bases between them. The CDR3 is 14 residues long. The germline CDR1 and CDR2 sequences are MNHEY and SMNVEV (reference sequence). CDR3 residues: CASSPQGGTDTQYF. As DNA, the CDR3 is TGTGCCAGCAGTCCTCAAGGCGGCACAGATACGCAGTATTTT.

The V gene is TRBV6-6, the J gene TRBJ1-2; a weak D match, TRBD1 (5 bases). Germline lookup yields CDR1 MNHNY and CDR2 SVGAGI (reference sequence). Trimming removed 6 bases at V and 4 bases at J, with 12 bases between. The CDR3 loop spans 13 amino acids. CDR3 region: CASSQGSSYGYTF. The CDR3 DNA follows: TGTGCCAGCAGCCAGGGATCCAGCTATGGCTACACCTTC.

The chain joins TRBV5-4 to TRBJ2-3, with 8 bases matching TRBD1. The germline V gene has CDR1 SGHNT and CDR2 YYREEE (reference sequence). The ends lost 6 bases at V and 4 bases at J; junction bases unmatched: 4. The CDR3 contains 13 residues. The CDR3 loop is CASNQGAADTQYF. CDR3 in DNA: TGTGCCAGCAACCAGGGGGCGGCAGATACGCAGTATTTT.

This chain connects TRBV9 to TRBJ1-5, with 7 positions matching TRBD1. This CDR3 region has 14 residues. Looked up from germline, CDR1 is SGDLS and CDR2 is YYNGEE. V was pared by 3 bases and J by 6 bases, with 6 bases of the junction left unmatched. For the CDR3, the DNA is TGTGCCAGCAGCGGAGGGACAGCTGGTCAGCCCCAGCATTTT. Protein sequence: CASSGGTAGQPQHF.

For the CDR3, the DNA is TGTGCCAGCAACGGCATGACAAGCAACTATGGCTACACCTTC. This sequence encodes CASNGMTSNYGYTF. The chain joins TRBV7-9 to TRBJ1-2, with D unresolved. V shed 7 bases and J shed 2 bases, with 14 bases lying between them. This CDR3 has 14 amino acids. CDR1 and CDR2 from the germline V gene are SEHNR and FQNEAQ (reference sequence).

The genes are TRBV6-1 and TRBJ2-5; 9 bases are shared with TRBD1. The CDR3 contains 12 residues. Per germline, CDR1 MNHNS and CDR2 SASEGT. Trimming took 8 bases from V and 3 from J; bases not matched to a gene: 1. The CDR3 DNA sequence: TGTGCCAGCGGGACAGGGAAAGAGACCCAGTACTTC. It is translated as CASGTGKETQYF.

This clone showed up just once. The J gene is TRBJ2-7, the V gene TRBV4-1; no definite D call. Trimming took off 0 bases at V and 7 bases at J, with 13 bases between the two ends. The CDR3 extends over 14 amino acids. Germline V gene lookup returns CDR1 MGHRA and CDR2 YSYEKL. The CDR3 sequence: CASSQEEFWPEQYF. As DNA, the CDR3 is TGCGCCAGCAGCCAAGAAGAGTTTTGGCCGGAGCAGTACTTC.

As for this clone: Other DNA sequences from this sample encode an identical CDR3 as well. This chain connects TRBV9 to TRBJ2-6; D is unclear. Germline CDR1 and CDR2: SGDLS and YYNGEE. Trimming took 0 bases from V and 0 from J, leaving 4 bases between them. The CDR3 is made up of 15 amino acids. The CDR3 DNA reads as TGTGCCAGCAGCGTAGGGAACTCTGGGGCCAACGTCCTGACTTTC. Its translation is CASSVGNSGANVLTF. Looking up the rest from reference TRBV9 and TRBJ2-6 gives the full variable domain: DSGVTQTPKHLITATGQRVTLRCSPRSGDLSVYWYQQSLDQGLQFLIQYYNGEERAKGNILERFSAQQFPDLHSELNLSSLELGDSALYFCASSVGNSGANVLTFGAGSRLTVL.

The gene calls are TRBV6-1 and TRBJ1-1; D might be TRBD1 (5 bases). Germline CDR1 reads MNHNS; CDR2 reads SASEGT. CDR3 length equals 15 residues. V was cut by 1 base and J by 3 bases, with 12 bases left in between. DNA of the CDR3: TGTGCCAGCAGTGAAGGCAGGGTGAGCGACACTGAAGCTTTCTTT. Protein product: CASSEGRVSDTEAFF.

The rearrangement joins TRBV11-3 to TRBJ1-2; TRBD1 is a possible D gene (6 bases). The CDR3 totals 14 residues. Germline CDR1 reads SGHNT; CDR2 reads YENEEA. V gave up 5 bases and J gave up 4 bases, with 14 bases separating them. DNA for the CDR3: TGTGCCAGCAGCCAGCGACAGGACTCCTATGGCTACACCTTC. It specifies CASSQRQDSYGYTF.

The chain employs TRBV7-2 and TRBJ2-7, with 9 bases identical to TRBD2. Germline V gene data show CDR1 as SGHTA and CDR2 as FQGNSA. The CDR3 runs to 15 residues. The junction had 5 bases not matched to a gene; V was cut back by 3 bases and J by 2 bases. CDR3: CASSFLAGDTYEQYF. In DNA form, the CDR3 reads TGTGCCAGCAGCTTTTTAGCGGGGGATACCTACGAGCAGTACTTC.

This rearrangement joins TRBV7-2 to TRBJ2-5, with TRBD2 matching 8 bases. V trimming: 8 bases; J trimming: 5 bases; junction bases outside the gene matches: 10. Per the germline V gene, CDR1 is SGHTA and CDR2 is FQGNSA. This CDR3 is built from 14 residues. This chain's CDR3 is CASRPGGARETQYF. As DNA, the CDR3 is TGTGCCAGCCGCCCGGGGGGGGCCCGGGAGACCCAGTACTTC.